This T cell receptor (beta chain) was identified during a study of tumor-infiltrating lymphocytes in oesophageal squamous cell carcinoma. There are many counts of this clonotype. TCRdb reprocessed the PCR reads with MiXCR, giving one entry per CDR3 protein. There are 15,000 to 20,000 distinct CDR3 sequences in the sample; 40% to 55% occur only once, and around a third lies in the top ten. The sequenced sample consisted of normal esophageal tissue next to the tumor. This clonotype was obtained from a female donor with esophageal squamous cell carcinoma.

The CDR3 bases are TGTGCCAGCAGCCCCCGACAGGGTGGGAGCACAGATACGCAGTATTTT. Translating gives CASSPRQGGSTDTQYF. The V and J genes are TRBV7-2 and TRBJ2-3; 7 nucleotides match TRBD1. Germline CDR1 SGHTA, CDR2 FQGNSA. V trimming: 5 bases; J trimming: 0 bases; junction bases outside the gene matches: 8. The CDR3 sequence is 16 residues long.